These 18 T cell receptor beta chains share one sample of origin, sequenced in a study of CD8+CD57+ T cells in acquired aplastic anemia. Sequencing involved patients with CD8+CD57+ cell expansion previously shown by flow cytometry. The use of genomic DNA as template underpinned the TCR beta VDJ and CDR3 profiling. One entry per CDR3 protein results from TCRdb running MiXCR on the reads. The data hold about 290,000 distinct CDR3 sequences, with 56% observed a single time. Sample: sorted CD4+, CD8+, or CD8+CD57+ T cells (not recorded which) from PBMCs. Every receptor here comes from a human donor with aplastic anemia.

The chain couples TRBV2 to TRBJ2-3, with D possibly being TRBD2 (6 bases). The CDR3 sequence is 12 residues long. V was trimmed by 5 bases and J by 5 bases, leaving 8 bases between them. In germline, CDR1 is SNHLY, CDR2 FYNNEI. CDR3 residues: CASSRLEDTQYF. The CDR3 DNA is TGTGCCAGCAGTAGACTAGAAGATACGCAGTATTTT.

The chain carries TRBV15 and TRBJ2-7; 7 bases are a match to TRBD2. Germline V gene lookup returns CDR1 LNHNV and CDR2 YYDKDF (reference sequence). Trimming cost V 0 bases and J 0 bases; bases outside gene matches: 14. The CDR3 consists of 19 residues. CDR3 coding DNA: TGTGCCACCAGCAGAGATCGACTAGCTGGTCGCGTAGCCTCCTACGAGCAGTACTTC. It is translated as CATSRDRLAGRVASYEQYF.

This clonotype has more than one count but fewer than ten. This chain connects TRBV20-1 to TRBJ2-5, with 11 bases aligning to TRBD1. This CDR3 spans 13 amino acids. Germline-derived CDR1 and CDR2 are DFQATT and SNEGSKA (reference sequence). Losses at the gene ends were 5 bases for V and 5 bases for J; bases not matched to a gene: 4. For the CDR3, the DNA is TGCAGTGCTCGGACAGGGGGCAGGGAGACCCAGTACTTC. It yields the protein CSARTGGRETQYF.

The table lists this clonotype with a few counts. The chain employs TRBV24-1 and TRBJ1-1; D may be TRBD1 (6 bases). V lost 1 base, J lost 11 bases, and 10 bases lay in between. CDR1 is KGHDR, CDR2 SFDVKD, per germline. This CDR3 region has 12 residues. CDR3 amino acids: CATSDLGGEAFF. In nucleotides, the CDR3 is TGTGCCACCAGTGATTTAGGGGGTGAGGCTTTCTTT.

This clonotype came up many times. This chain joins TRBV5-1 and TRBJ1-6; the match to TRBD1 covers 8 bases. Trimming took 3 bases from V and 12 from J; bases not matched to a gene: 8. The CDR3 is made up of 14 amino acids. Looked up from germline, CDR1 is SGHRS and CDR2 is YFSETQ. The CDR3 nucleotides read TGCGCCAGCAGCTCGGGACAGGAACTGAGACCCCTCCACTTT. Its protein is CASSSGQELRPLHF.

This clonotype was seen ten or more times. V usage is TRBV7-8 and J usage is TRBJ1-4; 7 bases are shared with TRBD1. The CDR3 is 15 residues long. The germline CDR1 and CDR2 sequences are SGHVS and FQNEAQ. The ends lost 3 bases at V and 5 bases at J; junction bases unmatched: 6. The CDR3 nucleotides read TGTGCCAGCAGCTTTATGCAGGGGGGAAATGAAAAACTGTTTTTT. Its protein is CASSFMQGGNEKLFF.

Points on this clonotype: Germline and junction disagree at one end, which may indicate a read error. The chain couples TRBV29-1 to TRBJ2-7; no firm D call. The CDR3 has 11 amino acids. CDR1 is SQVTM, CDR2 ANQGSEA, per germline. In nucleotides, the CDR3 is TGCGGCGTTGTCTGGGGTCACGAGCAGTACTTC. It codes for CGVVWGHEQYF.

The chain has TRBV19 and TRBJ2-7; 8 bases align to TRBD1. The J segment lost 0 bases and the V segment lost 6 bases, leaving 7 bases of the junction unmatched. CDR1 is LNHDA and CDR2 is SQIVND in the germline V gene (reference sequence). The CDR3 consists of 15 residues. CDR3 amino acids: CASRSTGALSYEQYF. The CDR3 DNA sequence: TGTGCCAGTAGGTCGACAGGGGCCCTCTCCTACGAGCAGTACTTC.

This clonotype was seen a single time. The V and J genes are TRBV19 and TRBJ2-5; D is tentatively TRBD1 or TRBD2 (6 bases each). Germline-derived CDR1 and CDR2 are LNHDA and SQIVND (reference sequence). Trimming left V 5 bases short and J 4 bases short, with 17 bases between. This CDR3 has 15 amino acids. Here the CDR3 DNA reads TGTGCCAGTAGTCGAGGGGCTAGGGGGGTAGAGACCCAGTACTTC. It specifies CASSRGARGVETQYF.

This clonotype came up many times. V and J are TRBV3-1 and TRBJ1-2, with no clear D. The germline gives CDR1 LGHDT, CDR2 YNNKEL (reference sequence). This CDR3 is 16 amino acids long. Deletions cut 4 bases from V and 5 bases from J, with 20 bases between. This CDR3 reads CASSPTKTINGYGYTF. CDR3 nucleotides: TGTGCCAGCAGCCCGACCAAGACGATAAACGGATATGGCTACACCTTC. Together with reference TRBV3-1 and TRBJ1-2, the CDR3 gives the full variable domain: DTAVSQTPKYLVTQMGNDKSIKCEQNLGHDTMYWYKQDSKKFLKIMFSYNNKELIINETVPNRFSPKSPDKAHLNLHINSLELGDSAVYFCASSPTKTINGYGYTFGSGTRLTVV.

V usage is TRBV20-1 and J usage is TRBJ2-5, with D maybe TRBD1 (6 bases). The CDR3 is 13 amino acids. CDR1 is DFQATT, CDR2 SNEGSKA, per germline (reference sequence). V dropped 5 bases and J dropped 3 bases, with 13 bases sitting between them. DNA of the CDR3: TGCAGTGCTGGGGACACAGTGAAAGAGACCCAGTACTTC. Translating gives CSAGDTVKETQYF.

The chain links TRBV6-6 to TRBJ2-7; 9 bases line up with TRBD1. Per germline, CDR1 MNHNY and CDR2 SVGAGI (reference sequence). The CDR3 length is 15 residues. Losses at the gene ends were 2 bases for V and 2 bases for J; bases not matched to a gene: 4. CDR3 residues: CASSYVTGGPYEQYF. As DNA, the CDR3 is TGTGCCAGCAGTTACGTGACAGGGGGACCCTACGAGCAGTACTTC.

The V gene is TRBV19, the J gene TRBJ2-7, with a tentative D call TRBD1 (7 bases). The CDR3 has 14 amino acids. Trimming stripped 2 bases from V and 0 bases from J, with 8 bases between. CDR1 is LNHDA, CDR2 SQIVND, per germline (reference sequence). This CDR3 is CASSIQGGSYEQYF. CDR3 nucleotide sequence: TGTGCCAGTAGTATACAGGGGGGCTCCTACGAGCAGTACTTC.

This clonotype came up a few times. The J gene is TRBJ2-3, the V gene TRBV3-1, with 11 bases identical to TRBD2. V gave up 5 bases and J gave up 4 bases; unmatched junction bases: 11. CDR3 length: 17 residues. Germline V CDR1 and CDR2: LGHDT, YNNKEL (reference sequence). The CDR3 loop reads CASSFRRLAGNSDTQYF. The CDR3 DNA is TGTGCCAGCAGCTTCCGCCGACTAGCGGGGAATTCAGATACGCAGTATTTT.

This clonotype appeared once. The rearrangement uses TRBV10-1 and TRBJ1-1; D is undetermined. The V end was cut by 8 bases, the J end by 1 base, with 14 bases between. Germline V gives CDR1 WNHNN, CDR2 SYGVQD (reference sequence). The CDR3 covers 14 residues. The CDR3 spells CASAGGGKNTEAFF. CDR3 bases: TGCGCCAGCGCCGGTGGCGGGAAGAACACTGAAGCTTTCTTT.

This clonotype was seen a few times. The chain couples TRBV7-2 to TRBJ2-5, with D unresolved. This CDR3 contains 12 residues. Germline V lookup: CDR1 SGHTA, CDR2 FQGNSA. Trimming stripped 5 bases from V and 4 bases from J, with 8 bases between. CDR3 bases: TGTGCCAGCAGCCCGGTAGGAGAGACCCAGTACTTC. Encoded protein: CASSPVGETQYF. Drawing the rest from reference TRBV7-2 and TRBJ2-5, the complete variable domain is GAGVSQSPSNKVTEKGKDVELRCDPISGHTALYWYRQSLGQGLEFLIYFQGNSAPDKSGLPSDRFSAERTGGSVSTLTIQRTQQEDSAVYLCASSPVGETQYFGPGTRLLVL.

This chain links TRBV7-8 with TRBJ2-5; D remains ambiguous. Per the germline V gene, CDR1 is SGHVS and CDR2 is FQNEAQ. V was pared by 2 bases and J by 5 bases, with 6 bases between. CDR3 size: 12 residues. The chain's CDR3 is CASSLNLETQYF. The CDR3 coding sequence is TGTGCCAGCAGCTTAAATTTGGAGACCCAGTACTTC.

This clonotype was detected only a few times. The chain joins TRBV10-3 to TRBJ1-2, with D possibly matching TRBD1 (5 bases). The germline gives CDR1 ENHRY, CDR2 SYGVKD. V dropped 6 bases and J dropped 2 bases, with 7 bases sitting between them. The length of the CDR3 is 12 residues. Here the CDR3 reads CAIRGPNYGYTF. Here the CDR3 DNA reads TGTGCCATCAGGGGGCCAAACTATGGCTACACCTTC.